This is a list of T cell receptor beta chains from one sample in a study of blood T cell repertoires in COVID-19. Sequenced by immunoSEQ multiplex PCR; TCRdb stores in-frame clones only, minus some. Of 350,000 to 400,000 clones listed, roughly nine tenths were seen once; the top ten hold about 0.78%. Material for sequencing was PBMCs or T cells enriched from blood (not recorded which). These receptors were obtained from a woman between 35 and 50 years old who had been exposed to COVID-19. CDR3s include the opening cysteine and the closing phenylalanine or tryptophan. The order of the fields is D gene, V gene, clone size, J gene, CDR3 protein, CDR3 DNA. A D gene is named only where the DNA matches it firmly. Some rows mark clone size as missing; the rest say once, few, many or name a class of expanded clone.

NA,TRBV5-4,NA,TRBJ2-7,CASSLRAGNIHEQYF,TGTGCCAGCAGCTTGAGGGCAGGGAATATCCACGAGCAGTACTTC
NA,TRBV7-8,NA,TRBJ1-4,CASSSRDRSNEKLFF,TGTGCCAGCAGCTCCCGTGACAGGAGTAATGAAAAACTGTTTTTT
TRBD1,TRBV13,NA,TRBJ2-7,CASSLSPDRGSHEQYF,TGTGCCAGCAGCTTATCCCCCGACAGGGGATCCCACGAGCAGTACTTC
NA,TRBV3-1/TRBV3-2,few,TRBJ1-5,CASSQDSGQRSQPQHF,TGTGCCAGCAGCCAAGACTCCGGACAGAGGAGTCAGCCCCAGCATTTT
TRBD1,TRBV5-5,NA,TRBJ1-1,CASSLLGQGRTFF,TGTGCCAGCAGCTTGTTGGGACAGGGACGAACCTTCTTT
TRBD2,TRBV14,NA,TRBJ2-5,CASSPGTSGRARETQYF,TGTGCCAGCAGCCCCGGGACTAGCGGGAGGGCCAGGGAGACCCAGTACTTC
TRBD1,TRBV5-4,NA,TRBJ1-2,CASSPGQGRNYGYTF,TGTGCCAGCAGCCCGGGACAGGGACGCAACTATGGCTACACCTTC
NA,TRBV7-2,NA,TRBJ2-7,CASSFELTSYEQYF,TGTGCCAGCAGCTTTGAGCTGACATCCTACGAGCAGTACTTC
TRBD2,TRBV19,NA,TRBJ2-3,CASSIDRRGGGTDTQYF,TGTGCCAGTAGTATAGATAGGCGGGGGGGCGGCACAGATACGCAGTATTTT
NA,TRBV6-6,NA,TRBJ1-2,CASSYRGNNYGYTF,TGTGCCAGCAGTTACAGAGGGAACAACTATGGCTACACCTTC
TRBD1,TRBV7-9,NA,TRBJ1-6,CASSLIARQGNSPLHF,TGTGCCAGCAGCTTAATCGCCAGACAGGGAAATTCACCCCTCCACTTT
NA,TRBV30,NA,TRBJ2-2,CAWTGLTGELFF,TGTGCCTGGACAGGGCTCACCGGGGAGCTGTTTTTT
NA,TRBV19,NA,TRBJ2-7,CASSIGDRGSYEQYF,TGTGCCAGTAGTATCGGCGACAGAGGCTCCTACGAGCAGTACTTC
NA,TRBV9,NA,TRBJ1-2,CASNPLGGPGPYGYTF,TGTGCCAGCAACCCACTTGGGGGCCCTGGTCCATATGGCTACACCTTC
NA,TRBV19,NA,TRBJ1-1,CASSIKGHEGAFF,TGTGCCAGTAGTATAAAAGGCCATGAGGGAGCTTTCTTT
NA,TRBV19,NA,TRBJ2-7,CASSRDRESYEQYF,TGTGCCAGTAGTAGGGATAGGGAGTCCTACGAGCAGTACTTC
TRBD1,TRBV27,NA,TRBJ1-5,CASSLKGTGLSNQPQHF,TGTGCCAGCAGTCTGAAAGGGACAGGACTAAGCAATCAGCCCCAGCATTTT
TRBD2,TRBV3-1/TRBV3-2,once,TRBJ2-5,CASSLWAGGPWEETQYF,TGTGCCAGCAGCCTGTGGGCGGGGGGGCCCTGGGAGGAGACCCAGTACTTC
NA,TRBV19,NA,TRBJ1-3,CASKGGDSGNTIYF,TGTGCCAGTAAAGGGGGAGACTCTGGAAACACCATATATTTT
TRBD1,TRBV18,NA,TRBJ1-2,CASSSRQGMDGYTF,TGTGCCAGCTCATCCCGACAGGGAATGGACGGCTACACCTTC
NA,TRBV15,once,TRBJ1-1,CATSRDPNTEAFF,TGTGCCACCAGCAGAGATCCTAACACTGAAGCTTTCTTT